In its sample, the clone carrying this T cell receptor (beta chain) was seen a few times. Preparation of the TCRbeta library involved a method that used unique molecular identifiers. MiXCR, applied by TCRdb to the PCR reads, yields one record per CDR3 protein. This sample carries a few hundred thousand distinct CDR3 sequences, 10% to 15% of them seen once, and the ten largest clones take approximately 2%. This record belongs to a study of T-cell reconstitution after alpha-beta-depleted transplantation in children. Germline-derived CDR1 and CDR2 are MDHEN and SYDVKM. This CDR3 comprises 14 residues. Deletions cut 5 bases from V and 3 bases from J, with 11 bases between.

The TCR comes from a male patient aged 10-17 years who had a stem cell transplant for acute myeloid leukemia, so the T cells may come from the graft donor. The chain employs TRBV28 and TRBJ2-1; D not resolved. The sample was PBMCs, mostly from graft donor cells, taken 360 days after TCRalphabeta/CD19-depleted stem cell transplant. CDR3: CASSPVALYNEQFF. As DNA, the CDR3 is TGTGCCAGCAGTCCAGTAGCACTCTACAATGAGCAGTTCTTC. Complete variable domain (other parts from reference TRBV28 and TRBJ2-1): DVKVTQSSRYLVKRTGEKVFLECVQDMDHENMFWYRQDPGLGLRLIYFSYDVKMKEKGDIPEGYSVSREKKERFSLILESASTNQTSMYLCASSPVALYNEQFFGPGTRLTVL.